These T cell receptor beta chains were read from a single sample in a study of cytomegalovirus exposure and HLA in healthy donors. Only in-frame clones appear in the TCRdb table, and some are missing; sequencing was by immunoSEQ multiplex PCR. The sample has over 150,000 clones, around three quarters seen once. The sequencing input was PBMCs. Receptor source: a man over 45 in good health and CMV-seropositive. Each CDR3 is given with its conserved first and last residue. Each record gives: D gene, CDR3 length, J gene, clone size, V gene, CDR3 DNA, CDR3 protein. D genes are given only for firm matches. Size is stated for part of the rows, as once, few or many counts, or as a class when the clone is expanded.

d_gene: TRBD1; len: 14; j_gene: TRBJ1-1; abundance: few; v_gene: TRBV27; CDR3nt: TGTGCCAGCAGTTTGAACAGGGGGAACACTGAAGCTTTCTTT; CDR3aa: CASSLNRGNTEAFF
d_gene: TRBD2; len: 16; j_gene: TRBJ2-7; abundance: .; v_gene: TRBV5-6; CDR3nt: TGTGCCGGCAGCTTGGGCGGGGGACTAGCGGGGTACGAGCAGTACTTC; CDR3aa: CAGSLGGGLAGYEQYF
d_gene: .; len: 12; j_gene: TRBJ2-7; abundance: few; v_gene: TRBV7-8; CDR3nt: TGTGCCAGCAGCTCCCCCAGCTACGAGCAGTACTTC; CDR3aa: CASSSPSYEQYF
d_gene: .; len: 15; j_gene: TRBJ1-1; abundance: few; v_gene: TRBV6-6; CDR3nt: TGTGCCAGCAGTTACTCGGGGCACCTGAACACTGAAGCTTTCTTT; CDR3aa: CASSYSGHLNTEAFF
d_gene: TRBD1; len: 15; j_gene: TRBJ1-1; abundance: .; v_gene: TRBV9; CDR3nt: TGTGCCAGCAGCAGAGCAGGGGGCGCGAACACTGAAGCTTTCTTT; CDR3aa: CASSRAGGANTEAFF
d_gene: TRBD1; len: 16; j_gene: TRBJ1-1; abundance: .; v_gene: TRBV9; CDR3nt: TGTGCCAGCAGCGGACAAAACGGACAGGGAAGGTCTGAAGCTTTCTTT; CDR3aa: CASSGQNGQGRSEAFF
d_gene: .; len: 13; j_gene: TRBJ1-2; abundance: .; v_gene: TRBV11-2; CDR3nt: TGTGCCAGCAGCTTTGAACCAGGGCATGGCTACACCTTC; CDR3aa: CASSFEPGHGYTF
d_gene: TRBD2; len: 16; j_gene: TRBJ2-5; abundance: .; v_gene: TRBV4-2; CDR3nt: TGTGCCAGCAGCCAAGCCCGGACTAGCGGGGGGGAGACCCAGTACTTC; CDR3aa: CASSQARTSGGETQYF
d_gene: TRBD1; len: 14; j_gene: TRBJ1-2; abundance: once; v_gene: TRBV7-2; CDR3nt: TGTGCCAGCAGCCTCGACAGGGGTAACTATGGCTACACCTTC; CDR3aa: CASSLDRGNYGYTF
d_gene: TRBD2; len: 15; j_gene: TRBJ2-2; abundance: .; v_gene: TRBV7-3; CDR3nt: TGTGCCAGCAGCTTACTGGGGGGGGACACCGGGGAGCTGTTTTTT; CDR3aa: CASSLLGGDTGELFF
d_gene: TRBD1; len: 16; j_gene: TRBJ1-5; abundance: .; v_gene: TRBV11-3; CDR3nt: TGTGCCAGGGGATTTAGGGACAGGGAGGAGGATCAGCCCCAGCATTTT; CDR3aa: CARGFRDREEDQPQHF
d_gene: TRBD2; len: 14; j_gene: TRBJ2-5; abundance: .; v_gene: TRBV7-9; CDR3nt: TGTGCCAGCAGCAAGCGGGGGGGCGGGGAGACCCAGTACTTC; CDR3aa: CASSKRGGGETQYF
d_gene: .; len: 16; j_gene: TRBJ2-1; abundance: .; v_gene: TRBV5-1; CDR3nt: TGCGCCAGCAGCTTATCGGGGGACCTCACCTACAATGAGCAGTTCTTC; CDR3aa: CASSLSGDLTYNEQFF
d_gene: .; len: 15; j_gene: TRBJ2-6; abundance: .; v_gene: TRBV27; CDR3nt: TGTGCCAGCAGCTCTAGGAACTCTGGGGCCAGCGTCCTGACTTTC; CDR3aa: CASSSRNSGASVLTF
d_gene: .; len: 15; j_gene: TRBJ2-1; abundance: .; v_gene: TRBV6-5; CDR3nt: TGTGCCAGCAGTCCCGACAGATACTCCTACAATGAGCAGTTCTTC; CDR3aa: CASSPDRYSYNEQFF
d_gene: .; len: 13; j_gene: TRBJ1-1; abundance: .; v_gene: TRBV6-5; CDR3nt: TGTGCCACCAGACCGGGGATGAACACTGAAGCTTTCTTT; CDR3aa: CATRPGMNTEAFF
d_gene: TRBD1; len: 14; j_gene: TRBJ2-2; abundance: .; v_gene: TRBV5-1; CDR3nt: TGCGCCACCAGGCGACAGGGGGCCACCGGGGAGCTGTTTTTT; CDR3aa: CATRRQGATGELFF
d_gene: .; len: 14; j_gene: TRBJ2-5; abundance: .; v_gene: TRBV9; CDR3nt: TGTGCCAGCAGCGGGCTAGCGAGCGAAGAGACCCAGTACTTC; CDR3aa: CASSGLASEETQYF
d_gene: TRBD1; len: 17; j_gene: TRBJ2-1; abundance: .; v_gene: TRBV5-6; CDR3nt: TGTGCCAGCAGCTCTACAGGTGGGGGACAGGGGTACTATGAGCAGTTCTTC; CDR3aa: CASSSTGGGQGYYEQFF
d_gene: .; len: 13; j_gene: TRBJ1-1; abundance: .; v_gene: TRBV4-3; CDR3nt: TGCGCCAGCAGCACAATTTCGGGGACTGAAGCTTTCTTT; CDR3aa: CASSTISGTEAFF
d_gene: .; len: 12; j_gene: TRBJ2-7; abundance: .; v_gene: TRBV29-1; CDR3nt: TGCAGCGTTGAAGGTAGAGGCTACGAGCAGTACTTC; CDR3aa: CSVEGRGYEQYF
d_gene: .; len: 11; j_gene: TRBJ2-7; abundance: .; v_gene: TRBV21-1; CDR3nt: TGTGCCAGCAGAGACAGATACGAGCAGTACTTC; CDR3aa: CASRDRYEQYF
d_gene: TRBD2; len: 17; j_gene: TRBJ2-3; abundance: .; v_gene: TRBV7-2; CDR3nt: TGTGCCAGCAGCCCCATGCCCGGTAGCGGGGGAGCGACTACGCAGTATTTT; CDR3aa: CASSPMPGSGGATTQYF
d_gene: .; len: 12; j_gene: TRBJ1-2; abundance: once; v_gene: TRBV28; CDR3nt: TGTGCCAGCAGCCCCCGGGTCTATGGCTACACCTTC; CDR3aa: CASSPRVYGYTF
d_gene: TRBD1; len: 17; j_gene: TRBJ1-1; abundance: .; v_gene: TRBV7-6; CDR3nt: TGTGCCAGCAGCTCCCTTGGGGGCAGGGGGCTAGGCGCTGAAGCTTTCTTT; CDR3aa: CASSSLGGRGLGAEAFF
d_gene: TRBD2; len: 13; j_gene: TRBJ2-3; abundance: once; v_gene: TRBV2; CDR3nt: TGTGCCAGCAGTCTAGCGGGGGTAAATACGCAGTATTTT; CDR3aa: CASSLAGVNTQYF
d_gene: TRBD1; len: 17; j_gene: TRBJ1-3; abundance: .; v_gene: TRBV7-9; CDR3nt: TGTGCCAGCAGCACTACCCCGACGGGACAGGGGACCAGGGGGGCCGATTTT; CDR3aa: CASSTTPTGQGTRGADF
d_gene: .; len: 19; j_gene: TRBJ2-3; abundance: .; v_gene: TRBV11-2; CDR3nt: TGTGCCAGCAGCTTAGATACGACAGGAAGGGCTCCTAGCACAGATACGCAGTATTTT; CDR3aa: CASSLDTTGRAPSTDTQYF
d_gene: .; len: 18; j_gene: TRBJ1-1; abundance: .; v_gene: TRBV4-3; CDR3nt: TGCGCCAGCAGCCAAGATATGACCAGGGTGGGGGCGAACACTGAAGCTTTCTTT; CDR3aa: CASSQDMTRVGANTEAFF
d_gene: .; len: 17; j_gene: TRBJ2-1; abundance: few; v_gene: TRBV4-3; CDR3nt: TGCGCCAGCAGCCAAGGAGCCTTTGACGGGGGGCTCTCGGGTCAGTTCTTC; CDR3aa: CASSQGAFDGGLSGQFF
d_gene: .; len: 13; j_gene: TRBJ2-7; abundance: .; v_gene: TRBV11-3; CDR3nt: TGTGCCAGCAGCTTACTAGGGACTTCCGAGCAGTACTTC; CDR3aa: CASSLLGTSEQYF
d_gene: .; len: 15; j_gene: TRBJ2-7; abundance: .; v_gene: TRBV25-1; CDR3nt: TGTGCCAGCAGTGATGCGCGGGGAAATCCCTACGAGCAGTACTTC; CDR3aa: CASSDARGNPYEQYF
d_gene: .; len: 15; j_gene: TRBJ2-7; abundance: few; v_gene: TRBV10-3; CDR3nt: TGTGCCATCAGTGATGTTCAGGGGTCTGTCCACGAGCAGTACTTC; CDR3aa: CAISDVQGSVHEQYF
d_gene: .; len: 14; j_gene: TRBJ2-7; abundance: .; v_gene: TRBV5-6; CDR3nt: TGTGCCAGCACCTTGGACCTTCGGGCCTACGAGCAGTACTTC; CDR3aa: CASTLDLRAYEQYF
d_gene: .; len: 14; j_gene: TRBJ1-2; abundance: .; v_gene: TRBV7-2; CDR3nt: TGTGCCAGCAGCTTAGTGACAGGAAACTATGGCTACACCTTC; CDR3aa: CASSLVTGNYGYTF
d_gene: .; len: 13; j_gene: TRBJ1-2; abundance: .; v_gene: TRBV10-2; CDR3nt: TGCGCCAGCAGAGCTGATTCTTACTATGGCTACACCTTC; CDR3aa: CASRADSYYGYTF
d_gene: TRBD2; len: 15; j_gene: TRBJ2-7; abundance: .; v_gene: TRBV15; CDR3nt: TGTGCCACCAGTCTTGGGACTAGCGGGGGTTGGGAGCAGTACTTC; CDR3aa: CATSLGTSGGWEQYF
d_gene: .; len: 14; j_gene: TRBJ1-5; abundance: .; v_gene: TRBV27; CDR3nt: TGTGCCAGCAGTTTACGGGGAGGTGGGCAGCCCCAGCATTTT; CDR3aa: CASSLRGGGQPQHF
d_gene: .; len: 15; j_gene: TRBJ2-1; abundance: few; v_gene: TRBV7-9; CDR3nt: TGTGCCAGCAGCTCCGAGTTGGGCAGGGCCAATGAGCAGTTCTTC; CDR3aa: CASSSELGRANEQFF
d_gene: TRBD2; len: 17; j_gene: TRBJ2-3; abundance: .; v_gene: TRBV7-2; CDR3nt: TGTGCCAGCAGCTTATATAGCGGGGGGGCAGGCACAGATACGCAGTATTTT; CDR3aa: CASSLYSGGAGTDTQYF
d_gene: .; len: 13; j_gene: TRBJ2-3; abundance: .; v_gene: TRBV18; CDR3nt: TGTGCCAGCTCACCAAGGATCACAGGTACGCAGTATTTT; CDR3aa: CASSPRITGTQYF
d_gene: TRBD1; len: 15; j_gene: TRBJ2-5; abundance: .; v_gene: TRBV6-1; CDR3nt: TGTGCCAGCACTGGGAGAACAGGGGGTTATGTGACCCAGTACTTC; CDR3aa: CASTGRTGGYVTQYF
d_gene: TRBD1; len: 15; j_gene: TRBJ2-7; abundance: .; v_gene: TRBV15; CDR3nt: TGTGCCACCAGCAACCCTCCGGGACAGGGCTACGAGCAGTACTTC; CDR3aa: CATSNPPGQGYEQYF
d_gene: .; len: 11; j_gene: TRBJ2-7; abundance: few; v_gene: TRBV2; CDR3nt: TGTGCCAGCAGTGAAGCCAACGAGCAGTACTTC; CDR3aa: CASSEANEQYF
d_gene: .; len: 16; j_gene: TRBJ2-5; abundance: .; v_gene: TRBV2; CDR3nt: TGTGCCAGCAGTGGGTCACCTCGGGACTCTCAAGAGACCCAGTACTTC; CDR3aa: CASSGSPRDSQETQYF
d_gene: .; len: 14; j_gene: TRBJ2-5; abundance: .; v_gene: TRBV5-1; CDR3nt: TGCGCCAGCAGTCTGGGCAGGGGCCAGGAGACCCAGTACTTC; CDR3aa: CASSLGRGQETQYF
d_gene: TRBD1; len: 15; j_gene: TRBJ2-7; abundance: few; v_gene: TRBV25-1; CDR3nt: TGTGCCAGCTCCCCCCACAGGGGCCCAACCTACGAGCAGTACTTC; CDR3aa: CASSPHRGPTYEQYF
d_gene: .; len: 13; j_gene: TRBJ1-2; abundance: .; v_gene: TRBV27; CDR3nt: TGTGCCAGCAGTTTTCAGGGATCTTATGGCTACACCTTC; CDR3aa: CASSFQGSYGYTF
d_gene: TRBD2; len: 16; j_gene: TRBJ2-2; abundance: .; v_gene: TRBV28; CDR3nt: TGTGCCAGCAGTATCCAGGGACTAGCGGGGGCCGGGGAGCTGTTTTTT; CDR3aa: CASSIQGLAGAGELFF
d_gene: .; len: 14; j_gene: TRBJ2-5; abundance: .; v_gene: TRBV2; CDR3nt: TGTGCCAGCAGTGCACAGGGTAGGGGAGAGACCCAGTACTTC; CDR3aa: CASSAQGRGETQYF
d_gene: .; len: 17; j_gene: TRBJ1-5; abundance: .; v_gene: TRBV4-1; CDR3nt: TGCGCCAGCAGCCAAGATCGGGATTGGGAACCCAATCAGCCCCAGCATTTT; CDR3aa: CASSQDRDWEPNQPQHF
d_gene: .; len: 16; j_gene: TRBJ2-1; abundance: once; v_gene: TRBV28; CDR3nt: TGTGCCAGCAGCCACGAGGATGGGACACGGCGTAATGAGCAGTTCTTC; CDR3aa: CASSHEDGTRRNEQFF
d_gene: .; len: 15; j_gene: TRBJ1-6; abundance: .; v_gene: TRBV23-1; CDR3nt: TGCGCCAGCAGTCACCAACAGGGTGGGAATTCACCCCTCCACTTT; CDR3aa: CASSHQQGGNSPLHF
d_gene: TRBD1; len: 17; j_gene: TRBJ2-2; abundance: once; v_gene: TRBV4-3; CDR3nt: TGCGCCAGCAGCCAAGAACGGGGGACAGGGGATGGCGGGGAGCTGTTTTTT; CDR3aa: CASSQERGTGDGGELFF
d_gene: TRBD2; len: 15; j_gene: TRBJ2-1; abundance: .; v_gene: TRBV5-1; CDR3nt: TGCGCCAGCAGCTTGGCGGGGGGGCCTGAAAATGAGCAGTTCTTC; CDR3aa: CASSLAGGPENEQFF
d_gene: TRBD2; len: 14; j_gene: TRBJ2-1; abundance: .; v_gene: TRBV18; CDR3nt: TGTGCCAGCTCACCTACGCGGGGGGACAATGAGCAGTTCTTC; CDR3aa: CASSPTRGDNEQFF
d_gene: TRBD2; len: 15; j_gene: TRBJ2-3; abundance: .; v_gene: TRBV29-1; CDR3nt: TGCAGCGTTGAGACTAGCGGGGGGGCGGGGGATACGCAGTATTTT; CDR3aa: CSVETSGGAGDTQYF